This T cell receptor beta chain came from a study of CXCR3-negative and CXCR3-positive naive CD8 T cells. General study points: Naive CXCR3-negative and CXCR3-positive cells had similar TRBV-TRBJ usage; memory differed. Fresh PBMCs went into most assays, and CXCR3 expression partly declined after cryopreservation. For CXCR3-positive naive cells, TRB CDR3s were more hydrophobic than those of CXCR3-negative naive cells.

As regards this clonotype: Antigen: not known.

TRB cDNA libraries were made by UMI-labeled 5' RACE. TCRdb reanalyzed the 5' RACE reads, giving one entry per CDR3 protein sequence and no DNA. The sample is made up of about 98,000 distinct CDR3 sequences, and the top ten hold approximately 1% of it. The CDR3 extends over 15 amino acids. The germline V gene has CDR1 DFQATT and CDR2 SNEGSKA (reference sequence). The CD45RO-CCR7+CD27+CD95- phenotype denoted naive CD8+ T cells. The sample taken for sequencing was naive CXCR3+ CD8+ T cells from blood. The subset denotes: CD45RO-CCR7+CD27+CD95- naive CD8+ T cells expressing CXCR3 (TNR3+). The receptor was derived from a human donor in good health. Some clones in this sample may be carry-over from other donors' samples. This rearrangement joins TRBV20-1 to TRBJ2-1; TCRdb reports TRBD2, a call that lacks DNA to check it against. The CDR3 protein is CSARDFQRGGDEQFF.